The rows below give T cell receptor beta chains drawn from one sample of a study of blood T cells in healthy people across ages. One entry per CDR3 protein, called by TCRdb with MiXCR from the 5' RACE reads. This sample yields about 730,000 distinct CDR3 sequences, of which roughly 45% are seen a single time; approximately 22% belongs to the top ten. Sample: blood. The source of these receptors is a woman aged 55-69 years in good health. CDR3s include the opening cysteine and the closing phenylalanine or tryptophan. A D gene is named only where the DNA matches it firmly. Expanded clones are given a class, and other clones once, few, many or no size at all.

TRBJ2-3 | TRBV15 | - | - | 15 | CATSSGTPSTDTQYF | TGTGCCACCAGCAGCGGAACACCAAGCACAGATACGCAGTATTTT
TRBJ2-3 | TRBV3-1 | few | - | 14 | CASSQGTYTDTQYF | TGTGCCAGCAGCCAAGGGACCTACACAGATACGCAGTATTTT
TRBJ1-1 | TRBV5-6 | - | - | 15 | CASSTGSQGNTEAFF | TGTGCCAGCAGCACAGGGAGTCAAGGTAACACTGAAGCTTTCTTT
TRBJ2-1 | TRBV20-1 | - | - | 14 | CSAIPRAGFFEQFF | TGCAGTGCCATCCCTCGGGCGGGGTTTTTTGAGCAGTTCTTC
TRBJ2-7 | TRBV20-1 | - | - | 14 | CSADGRADNYEQYF | TGCAGTGCAGACGGTCGAGCGGATAACTACGAGCAGTACTTC
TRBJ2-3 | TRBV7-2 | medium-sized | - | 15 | CASSLTGGPGDTQYF | TGTGCCAGCAGCTTAACGGGGGGCCCCGGAGATACGCAGTATTTT
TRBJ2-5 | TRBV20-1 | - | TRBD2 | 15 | CSARDPREGQETQYF | TGCAGTGCTAGAGATCCGCGGGAGGGCCAAGAGACCCAGTACTTC
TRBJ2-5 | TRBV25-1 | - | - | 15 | CASSPSDGGRETQYF | TGTGCCAGCAGTCCTTCGGACGGGGGCCGGGAGACCCAGTACTTC
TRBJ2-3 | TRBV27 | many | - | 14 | CASSLKAATDTQYF | TGTGCCAGCAGTTTGAAGGCAGCGACAGATACGCAGTATTTT
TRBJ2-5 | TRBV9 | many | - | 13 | CASSVGAEETQYF | TGTGCCAGCAGCGTAGGGGCGGAAGAGACCCAGTACTTC
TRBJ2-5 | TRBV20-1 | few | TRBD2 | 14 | CSARLAGGFETQYF | TGCAGTGCTAGGCTAGCGGGAGGGTTTGAGACCCAGTACTTC
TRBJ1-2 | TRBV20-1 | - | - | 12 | CSAQPGTDGYTF | TGCAGTGCCCAGCCGGGTACGGATGGCTACACCTTC
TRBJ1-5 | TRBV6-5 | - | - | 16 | CASSYSTATLNQPQHF | TGTGCCAGCAGTTACTCGACGGCTACCCTCAATCAGCCCCAGCATTTT
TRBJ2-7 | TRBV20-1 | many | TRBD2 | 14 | CSARTSGDIYEQYF | TGCAGTGCCAGGACTAGCGGGGACATTTACGAGCAGTACTTC
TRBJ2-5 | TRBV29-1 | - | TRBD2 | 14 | CSVATSGNQETQYF | TGCAGCGTTGCAACTAGCGGAAACCAAGAGACCCAGTACTTC
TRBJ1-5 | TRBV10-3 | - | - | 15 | CAISESSGSNQPQHF | TGTGCCATCAGTGAAAGTTCAGGTAGCAATCAGCCCCAGCATTTT
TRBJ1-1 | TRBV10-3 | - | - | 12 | CATRGGDTEAFF | TGTGCCACCCGCGGAGGGGACACTGAAGCTTTCTTT
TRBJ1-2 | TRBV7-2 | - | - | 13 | CASSLVRNYGYTF | TGTGCCAGCAGCTTAGTGAGGAACTATGGCTACACCTTC
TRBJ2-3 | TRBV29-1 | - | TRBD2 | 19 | CSVSEGVGLAGGPRVAQYF | TGCAGCGTTTCGGAGGGGGTCGGACTAGCGGGAGGACCCCGTGTAGCGCAGTATTTT
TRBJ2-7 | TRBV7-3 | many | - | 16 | CASSFQGAGSSYEQYF | TGTGCCAGCAGCTTCCAAGGGGCGGGAAGCTCCTACGAGCAGTACTTC
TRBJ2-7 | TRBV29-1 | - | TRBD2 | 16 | CSVEELVAGQTYEQYF | TGCAGCGTTGAGGAATTGGTAGCGGGCCAGACCTACGAGCAGTACTTC
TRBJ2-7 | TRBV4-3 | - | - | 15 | CASSQVADGVYEQYF | TGCGCCAGCAGCCAAGTGGCCGACGGAGTCTACGAGCAGTACTTC
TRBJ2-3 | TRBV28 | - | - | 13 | CASTMGGQDTQYF | TGTGCCAGCACCATGGGAGGTCAAGATACGCAGTATTTT
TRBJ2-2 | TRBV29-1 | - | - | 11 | CSVGWVGELFF | TGCAGCGTTGGATGGGTCGGGGAGCTGTTTTTT
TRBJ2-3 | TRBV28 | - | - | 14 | CASRPTDPRVTQYF | TGTGCCAGCAGACCCACCGATCCGAGGGTTACGCAGTATTTT
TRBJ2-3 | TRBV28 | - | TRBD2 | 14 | CASPPGGSTDTQYF | TGTGCCAGCCCTCCGGGAGGCAGCACAGATACGCAGTATTTT
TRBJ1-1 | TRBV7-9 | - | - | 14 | CASSLERQNTEAFF | TGTGCCAGCAGCTTAGAAAGGCAGAACACTGAAGCTTTCTTT
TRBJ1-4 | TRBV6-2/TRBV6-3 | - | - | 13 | CASIGRANEKLFF | TGTGCCAGCATTGGCCGGGCTAATGAAAAACTGTTTTTT
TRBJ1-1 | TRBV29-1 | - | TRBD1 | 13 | CSGQGGSGSEAFF | TGCAGCGGCCAGGGGGGATCGGGTTCTGAAGCTTTCTTT
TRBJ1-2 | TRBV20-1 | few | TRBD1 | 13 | CSARGTGVIGYTF | TGCAGTGCTAGAGGGACAGGGGTTATAGGCTACACCTTC
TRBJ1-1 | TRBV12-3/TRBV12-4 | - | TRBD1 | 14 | CASSTLTGNPEAFF | TGTGCCAGCAGCACGCTGACAGGGAACCCTGAAGCTTTCTTT
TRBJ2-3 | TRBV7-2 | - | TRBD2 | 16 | CASSIRVTSGVDTQYF | TGTGCCAGCAGCATAAGGGTGACTAGCGGGGTAGATACGCAGTATTTT
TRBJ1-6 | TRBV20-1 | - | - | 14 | CSRRTATYNSPLHF | TGCAGCCGTAGGACAGCCACTTATAATTCACCCCTCCACTTT
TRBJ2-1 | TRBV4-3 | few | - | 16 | CASSQDLGGTYNEQFF | TGCGCCAGCAGCCAAGATTTAGGCGGGACTTACAATGAGCAGTTCTTC
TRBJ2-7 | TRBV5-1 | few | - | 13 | CASSSWPIGEQYF | TGCGCCAGCAGCTCATGGCCCATTGGCGAGCAGTACTTC
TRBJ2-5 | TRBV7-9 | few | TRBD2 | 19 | CASSYGTGVTSGSRTGQYF | TGTGCCAGCAGCTACGGGACAGGGGTGACTAGCGGGAGTCGCACGGGGCAGTACTTC
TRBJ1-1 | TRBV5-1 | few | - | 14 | CASSEGRENTEAFF | TGCGCCAGCAGTGAGGGACGGGAGAACACTGAAGCTTTCTTT
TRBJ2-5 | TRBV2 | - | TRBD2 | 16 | CASSEALAGPQETQYF | TGTGCCAGCAGTGAGGCCCTAGCGGGGCCCCAAGAGACCCAGTACTTC
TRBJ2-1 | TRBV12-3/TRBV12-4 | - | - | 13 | CASSVSSINEQFF | TGTGCCAGCAGTGTGAGTAGTATCAATGAGCAGTTCTTC
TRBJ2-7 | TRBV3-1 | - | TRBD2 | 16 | CASSQDGGGAGNEQYF | TGTGCCAGCAGCCAAGATGGCGGGGGGGCCGGCAATGAGCAGTACTTC